Given below is one T cell receptor (beta chain) in context. The RNA, about 0.45 to 1 ug, was put through reverse transcription using random hexamers. One entry per CDR3 protein results from TCRdb running MiXCR on the immunoSEQ multiplex PCR reads. Here the sample spans under 350,000 distinct CDR3 sequences, about 91% being singletons. These data belong to a study of CD8 T cells in Susac syndrome. Trimming pared 8 bases from V and 5 bases from J, leaving 14 bases between. The CDR3 has 12 amino acids. The V gene's germline CDR1 is SQVTM and CDR2 ANQGSEA. The chain combines TRBV29-1 with TRBJ2-3; D is unresolved. The clonotype comes from a human donor with multiple sclerosis. Input material: CD4+ T cells from PBMCs. DNA for the CDR3: TGCAGCTTCGACTGGCAGAGAGATACGCAGTATTTT. Amino acids: CSFDWQRDTQYF.